This TCR beta chain is drawn from a study of regulatory T cells in long-lasting Graves disease. CDR1 is MDHEN and CDR2 is SYDVKM in the germline V gene. There are 16 residues in the CDR3. The time point was: newly diagnosed GD, antithyroid drugs for less than 3 months. PBMC-derived RNA was used for the TCR library. Researchers made TCR beta libraries by using iRepertoire HTBI primers and running Arm-PCR on CDR3 regions. Each CDR3 protein is one row after TCRdb ran MiXCR on the multiplex PCR reads. Among fewer than 350,000 distinct CDR3 sequences listed, 18% were seen once. Comments on this clonotype: Compared with germline, one end of the junction differs, possibly owing to a read error.

The receptor comes from a female donor with Graves disease. V usage is TRBV28 and J usage is TRBJ2-7, with a weak D call TRBD2 (5 bases). Specimen: peripheral blood mononuclear cells (PBMCs), collected at new diagnosis, from a patient treated with antithyroid drugs. The CDR3: CTSSLELRDPPHEQYF. The DNA of the CDR3 is TGTACCAGCAGTTTGGAGCTGAGGGATCCGCCCCACGAGCAGTACTTC.